The clone carrying this T cell receptor (beta chain) was counted a single time. The target antigen is unknown. This record comes from a study of OX40 agonist ivuxolimab in advanced cancers. Study-level points and caveats: Averaging showed that CD8+ T cells had more expanded clones than CD4+ did.

Repertoires were generated with immunoSEQ multiplex PCR, while TCRdb's copy carries only in-frame clones and drops some. The sample carries roughly 75,000 clones, around nine tenths recorded once. The germline gives CDR1 LGHNA, CDR2 YNFKEQ. The CDR3 is 19 amino acids. Between the trimmed V and J ends, which lost 1 base and 0 bases, there was a span of 16 bases. This receptor was taken from an adult with an advanced solid tumor such as melanoma, head and neck, liver or kidney cancer. The rearrangement links TRBV4-2 to TRBJ2-6; possible D gene TRBD1, 5 bases. Sample: CD4+ or CD8+ T cells sorted from blood, taken in a trial of the OX40 agonist ivuxolimab. CDR3 residues: CASSQAFSTGSSGANVLTF. DNA for the CDR3: TGTGCCAGCAGCCAAGCTTTTAGTACAGGCAGCTCTGGGGCCAACGTCCTGACTTTC.